The text below deals with one T cell receptor (beta chain). The data are from a study of OX40 agonist ivuxolimab in advanced cancers. Generated by immunoSEQ multiplex PCR, the TCRdb table keeps only in-frame clones and is missing some. The sample shows roughly 100,000 clones, 85% to 95% of them seen only once. Germline assignment: CDR1 SQVTM and CDR2 ANQGSEA. The V segment lost 4 bases and the J segment 8 bases; nucleotides outside the gene matches: 11. The CDR3 runs to 14 residues. The chain employs TRBV29-1 and TRBJ1-2; 9 nucleotides match TRBD1. The source is an adult with an advanced solid tumor such as melanoma, head and neck, liver or kidney cancer. The sequencing used CD4+ or CD8+ T cells sorted from blood, collected in a trial of the OX40 agonist ivuxolimab. CDR3 nucleotide sequence: TGCAGCGTTGCAGATCCGGGGACAGGGCGAGGCTACACCTTC. It is translated as CSVADPGTGRGYTF.